This entry lists 10 T cell receptor beta chains sequenced from one sample in a study of control samples from healthy donors and cancer patients. Here immunoSEQ multiplex PCR was the method, and the copy in TCRdb shows in-frame clones only, minus some. This sample yields some 150,000 clones, of which over 85% are seen a single time; around 2.4% belongs to the top ten. The sample comprised blood. The receptors here all came from a man between 45 and 60 years old in good health.

This clone was detected once. The chain uses TRBV6-1 and TRBJ2-3; D could derive from TRBD1 or TRBD2 (5 bases each). Deletions cut 1 base from V and 3 bases from J, with 8 bases between. This CDR3 contains 14 residues. CDR1 and CDR2 from the germline V gene are MNHNS and SASEGT. The DNA of the CDR3 is TGTGCCAGCAGTGAAGGGGGGATGACAGATACGCAGTATTTT. This gives the protein CASSEGGMTDTQYF.

V is TRBV2 and J is TRBJ1-1, with 10 positions matching TRBD1. The ends lost 7 bases at V and 6 bases at J; junction bases unmatched: 2. CDR1 and CDR2 (germline): SNHLY, FYNNEI. The length of the CDR3 is 12 residues. The CDR3 sequence: CASKGTGAEAFF. For the CDR3, the DNA is TGTGCCAGCAAAGGGACAGGGGCTGAAGCTTTCTTT.

V gene TRBV6-5 combines with J gene TRBJ2-1, with D possibly being TRBD1 (6 bases). Germline assignment: CDR1 MNHEY and CDR2 SVGAGI. V lost 6 bases and J lost 2, with 11 bases in between. The CDR3 is made up of 14 amino acids. CDR3 coding DNA: TGTGCCAGCAGCCTCGGGACACCCTACAATGAGCAGTTCTTC. Amino acids: CASSLGTPYNEQFF.

This clone was found once. The chain uses TRBV6-4 and TRBJ2-4, with 11 bases fitting TRBD2. V lost 6 bases to trimming and J lost 3 bases; unmatched junction nucleotides: 13. This CDR3 is built from 18 residues. Germline values: CDR1 MRHNA, CDR2 SNTAGT. CDR3 in amino acids: CASRLAGENLWGKNIQYF. The CDR3 DNA follows: TGTGCCAGCAGACTAGCGGGAGAAAATCTTTGGGGCAAAAACATTCAGTACTTC.

J is TRBJ1-1 and V is TRBV10-1; weak D call: TRBD1 (5 bases). The germline CDR1 and CDR2 sequences are WNHNN and SYGVQD (reference sequence). The CDR3 length is 14 residues. The V end lost 0 bases, the J end lost 7 bases, and 12 bases lay between the germline ends. CDR3 region: CASSESGGWSEAFF. The CDR3 nucleotides read TGCGCCAGCAGTGAGTCTGGGGGATGGAGTGAAGCTTTCTTT.

V gene TRBV11-2 combines with J gene TRBJ2-7; D may be TRBD2 (5 bases). Germline CDR1 is SGHAT and CDR2 is FQNNGV. The CDR3 totals 15 residues. Trimming took 1 base from V and 2 from J, leaving 12 bases between them. Here the CDR3 DNA reads TGTGCCAGCAGCTTAGGGCTAGCTCCTACCTACGAGCAGTACTTC. This codes for CASSLGLAPTYEQYF.

DNA for the CDR3: TGTGCCAGCAGCATTACAGGGCATCGAGCTTTCTTT. Translating gives CASSITGHRAFF. This chain connects TRBV7-9 to TRBJ1-1; D is possibly TRBD1 (6 bases). V lost 5 bases and J 10 bases, leaving 14 bases between the germline ends. In germline, CDR1 is SEHNR, CDR2 FQNEAQ (reference sequence). This CDR3 has 12 residues.

The chain recombines TRBV6-5 with TRBJ1-3, with D unresolved. The ends were cut back, 0 bases at V and 0 bases at J, with 6 bases in the middle. Germline V gives CDR1 MNHEY, CDR2 SVGAGI. This CDR3 comprises 15 residues. CDR3 region: CASSYSGRSGNTIYF. The CDR3 DNA is TGTGCCAGCAGTTACTCAGGGCGCTCTGGAAACACCATATATTTT.

The rearrangement links TRBV5-1 to TRBJ2-3, with D possibly called TRBD1 or TRBD2 (5 bases each). The ends were cut back, 0 bases at V and 1 base at J, with 9 bases in the middle. The CDR3 contains 15 residues. From germline, CDR1 is SGHRS and CDR2 YFSETQ. The chain's CDR3 is CASSLVMGRTDTQYF. For the CDR3, the DNA is TGCGCCAGCAGCTTGGTTATGGGACGCACAGATACGCAGTATTTT.

The chain couples TRBV16 to TRBJ1-5; the D gene is possibly TRBD1 (5 bases). Trimming cost V 2 bases and J 6 bases, with 14 bases left between them. The CDR3 is made up of 15 amino acids. The germline gives CDR1 KGHSY, CDR2 FQNENV. CDR3 nucleotide sequence: TGTGCCAGCAGCCAAGGTATCAGGGAGGTTCAGCCCCAGCATTTT. Its translation: CASSQGIREVQPQHF.